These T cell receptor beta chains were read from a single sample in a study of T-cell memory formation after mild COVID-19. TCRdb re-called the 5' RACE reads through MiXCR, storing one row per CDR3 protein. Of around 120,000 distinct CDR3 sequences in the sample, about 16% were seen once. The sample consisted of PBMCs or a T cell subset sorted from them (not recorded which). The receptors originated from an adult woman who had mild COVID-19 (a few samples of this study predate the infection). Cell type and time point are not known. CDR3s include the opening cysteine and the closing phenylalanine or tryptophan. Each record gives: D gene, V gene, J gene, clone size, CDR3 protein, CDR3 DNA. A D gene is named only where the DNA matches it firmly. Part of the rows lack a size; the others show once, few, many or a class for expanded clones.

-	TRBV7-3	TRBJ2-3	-	CASSLIGVPTDTQYF	TGTGCCAGCAGCTTAATCGGGGTACCCACAGATACGCAGTATTTT
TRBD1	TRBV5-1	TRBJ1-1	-	CASSLAKTGTNTEAFF	TGCGCCAGCAGCTTGGCAAAGACAGGGACGAACACTGAAGCTTTCTTT
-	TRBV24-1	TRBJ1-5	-	CATSDSNQPQHF	TGTGCCACCAGTGATTCCAATCAGCCCCAGCATTTT
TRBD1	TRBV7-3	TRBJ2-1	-	CASSLEGTGPYNEQFF	TGTGCCAGCAGCTTAGAGGGGACAGGCCCCTACAATGAGCAGTTCTTC
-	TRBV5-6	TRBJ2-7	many	CASSLAGNEQYF	TGTGCCAGCAGCTTGGCAGGGAACGAGCAGTACTTC
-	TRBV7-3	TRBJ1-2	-	CASSRGGRRQGGYTF	TGTGCCAGCAGCCGAGGTGGGCGCCGGCAGGGCGGCTACACCTTC
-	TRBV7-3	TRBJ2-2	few	CASSPYPAITLNTGELFF	TGTGCCAGCAGCCCCTACCCGGCGATTACCTTGAACACCGGGGAGCTGTTTTTT
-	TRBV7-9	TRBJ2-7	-	CASSPLGGYEQYF	TGTGCCAGCAGCCCCCTAGGGGGATACGAGCAGTACTTC
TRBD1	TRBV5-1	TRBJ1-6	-	CASSPGQGPSLSSYNSPLHF	TGCGCCAGCAGTCCGGGACAGGGTCCTTCTCTGAGCTCCTATAATTCACCCCTCCACTTT
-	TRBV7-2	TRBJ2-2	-	CASSLARLANTGELFF	TGTGCCAGCAGCTTAGCGAGGCTAGCCAACACCGGGGAGCTGTTTTTT
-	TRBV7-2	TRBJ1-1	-	CASGVDIRLGIEAFF	TGTGCCAGCGGGGTGGACATCCGATTGGGGATTGAAGCTTTCTTT